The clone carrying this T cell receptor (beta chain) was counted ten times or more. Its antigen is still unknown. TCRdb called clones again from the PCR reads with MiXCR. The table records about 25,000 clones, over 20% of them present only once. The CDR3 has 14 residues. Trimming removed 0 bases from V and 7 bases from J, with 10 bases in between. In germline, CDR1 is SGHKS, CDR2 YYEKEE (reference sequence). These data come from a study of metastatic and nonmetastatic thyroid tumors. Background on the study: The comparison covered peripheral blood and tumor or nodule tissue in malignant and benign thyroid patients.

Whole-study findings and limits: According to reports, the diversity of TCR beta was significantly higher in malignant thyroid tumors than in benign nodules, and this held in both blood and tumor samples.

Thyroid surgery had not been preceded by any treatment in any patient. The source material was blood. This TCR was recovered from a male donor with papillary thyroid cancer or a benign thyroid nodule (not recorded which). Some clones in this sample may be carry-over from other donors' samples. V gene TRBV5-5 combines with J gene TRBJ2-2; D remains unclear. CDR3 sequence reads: CASSLDRSDGELFF. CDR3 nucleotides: TGTGCCAGCAGCTTGGACAGATCGGACGGGGAGCTGTTTTTT.